The rows below give T cell receptor beta chains drawn from one sample of a study of T cell repertoires in cytomegalovirus infection. TCRdb reanalysed the reads using MiXCR and keeps one entry per CDR3 protein. The data contain roughly 720,000 distinct CDR3 sequences, roughly 36% of them singletons. What was sequenced was PBMCs. The receptor set was obtained from a human donor in good health (CMV status not recorded). Some clones in this sample may be carry-over from other donors' samples. Both conserved end residues are part of each CDR3. The D gene is left open where the match is weak. Clone size is shown for a subset of rows, as once, few, many or a class of expanded clone.

V gene: TRBV5-1
J gene: TRBJ2-7
clone size: .
D gene: TRBD2
CDR3 protein: CASSFLPGLAPSSYEQYF

V gene: TRBV25-1
J gene: TRBJ2-7
clone size: .
D gene: .
CDR3 protein: CARSEPAKSSYEQYF

V gene: TRBV20-1
J gene: TRBJ2-3
clone size: .
D gene: TRBD2
CDR3 protein: CSASGRGGTDTQYF

V gene: TRBV20-1
J gene: TRBJ2-7
clone size: .
D gene: TRBD2
CDR3 protein: CSALGLAGDDEQYF

V gene: TRBV28
J gene: TRBJ2-6
clone size: .
D gene: .
CDR3 protein: CASSYLTHGRGTGANVLTF

V gene: TRBV24-1
J gene: TRBJ2-1
clone size: .
D gene: TRBD1
CDR3 protein: CATSDFGGQGGTGLGEQFF

V gene: TRBV6-5
J gene: TRBJ1-6
clone size: few
D gene: .
CDR3 protein: CASRSLAGSYNSPLHF

V gene: TRBV12-3/TRBV12-4
J gene: TRBJ1-6
clone size: .
D gene: .
CDR3 protein: CASSSQQGSGSPLHF

V gene: TRBV7-9
J gene: TRBJ2-7
clone size: many
D gene: .
CDR3 protein: CASNRAGQGYEQYF

V gene: TRBV19
J gene: TRBJ1-1
clone size: few
D gene: .
CDR3 protein: CASSIQGSMNTEAFF

V gene: TRBV6-1
J gene: TRBJ1-6
clone size: .
D gene: .
CDR3 protein: CASSGSLPRNSPLQF

V gene: TRBV29-1
J gene: TRBJ2-7
clone size: .
D gene: .
CDR3 protein: CSVKGSSYEQYF

V gene: TRBV28
J gene: TRBJ2-2
clone size: .
D gene: TRBD2
CDR3 protein: CASSYPLAGVSTGELFF

V gene: TRBV5-1
J gene: TRBJ1-2
clone size: few
D gene: .
CDR3 protein: CASSSDGTSNYGYTF

V gene: TRBV28
J gene: TRBJ1-1
clone size: few
D gene: .
CDR3 protein: CASILWGRGLMNTEAFF

V gene: TRBV14
J gene: TRBJ2-4
clone size: .
D gene: .
CDR3 protein: CASSQDADIQYF

V gene: TRBV5-1
J gene: TRBJ1-1
clone size: .
D gene: TRBD1
CDR3 protein: CASSLPTGGVNTEAFF

V gene: TRBV2
J gene: TRBJ2-7
clone size: .
D gene: TRBD2
CDR3 protein: CASINQREGREQYF

V gene: TRBV19
J gene: TRBJ1-5
clone size: few
D gene: TRBD1
CDR3 protein: CASSITDRWGEPQHF

V gene: TRBV7-9
J gene: TRBJ1-2
clone size: few
D gene: TRBD1
CDR3 protein: CASSPGGQGRYGYTF

V gene: TRBV7-2
J gene: TRBJ2-2
clone size: few
D gene: .
CDR3 protein: CASSLVTARTGELFF

V gene: TRBV20-1
J gene: TRBJ2-6
clone size: .
D gene: .
CDR3 protein: CSAIPVRVASGANVLTF

V gene: TRBV11-1
J gene: TRBJ2-2
clone size: .
D gene: .
CDR3 protein: CASSLWTVFTGELFF

V gene: TRBV11-2
J gene: TRBJ2-1
clone size: .
D gene: .
CDR3 protein: CASSLGFGREQFF

V gene: TRBV7-8
J gene: TRBJ1-1
clone size: .
D gene: .
CDR3 protein: CARSVGMGTEAFF

V gene: TRBV2
J gene: TRBJ1-5
clone size: few
D gene: TRBD1
CDR3 protein: CASRGSTGGYQPQHF

V gene: TRBV2
J gene: TRBJ2-2
clone size: few
D gene: TRBD1
CDR3 protein: CASARDRGMNTGELFF

V gene: TRBV6-5
J gene: TRBJ2-7
clone size: .
D gene: .
CDR3 protein: CASSYRQYYEQYF

V gene: TRBV19
J gene: TRBJ2-7
clone size: once
D gene: .
CDR3 protein: CASSIIGGISEQYF

V gene: TRBV6-2/TRBV6-3
J gene: TRBJ1-2
clone size: few
D gene: .
CDR3 protein: CASRLVNYGYTF

V gene: TRBV28
J gene: TRBJ2-7
clone size: few
D gene: .
CDR3 protein: CASTLGGSGDEQYF

V gene: TRBV7-2
J gene: TRBJ2-4
clone size: many
D gene: TRBD2
CDR3 protein: CASSSAGLAGKNIQYF

V gene: TRBV25-1
J gene: TRBJ2-5
clone size: once
D gene: TRBD1
CDR3 protein: CASSEKGALQETQYF

V gene: TRBV29-1
J gene: TRBJ2-3
clone size: .
D gene: .
CDR3 protein: CSVEWGTDTQYF

V gene: TRBV19
J gene: TRBJ2-7
clone size: .
D gene: .
CDR3 protein: CASSISGKSYEQYF

V gene: TRBV12-3/TRBV12-4
J gene: TRBJ2-1
clone size: .
D gene: .
CDR3 protein: CASKETGLSYNEQFF

V gene: TRBV5-1
J gene: TRBJ2-7
clone size: .
D gene: TRBD2
CDR3 protein: CASSFGATSGRTYEQYF

V gene: TRBV2
J gene: TRBJ2-1
clone size: .
D gene: .
CDR3 protein: CASSWGAGSSYNEQFF

V gene: TRBV28
J gene: TRBJ2-7
clone size: .
D gene: .
CDR3 protein: CASNGNDGLPEQYF

V gene: TRBV6-5
J gene: TRBJ2-1
clone size: few
D gene: .
CDR3 protein: CASSFVSLSYNEQFF

V gene: TRBV12-3/TRBV12-4
J gene: TRBJ1-5
clone size: many
D gene: .
CDR3 protein: CASSLGQYSNQPQHF

V gene: TRBV6-6
J gene: TRBJ2-5
clone size: .
D gene: .
CDR3 protein: CARSSGAKETKSF

V gene: TRBV12-3/TRBV12-4
J gene: TRBJ2-7
clone size: .
D gene: TRBD1
CDR3 protein: CASSLRDRGHPEQYF

V gene: TRBV7-9
J gene: TRBJ1-2
clone size: .
D gene: .
CDR3 protein: CASSLQGSYYDYTF

V gene: TRBV15
J gene: TRBJ1-2
clone size: .
D gene: .
CDR3 protein: CATSRDQYYTF

V gene: TRBV19
J gene: TRBJ1-2
clone size: .
D gene: .
CDR3 protein: CASSIIDTYYGYTF

V gene: TRBV6-6
J gene: TRBJ1-2
clone size: few
D gene: .
CDR3 protein: CASTRGLYGYTF

V gene: TRBV5-6
J gene: TRBJ2-1
clone size: .
D gene: .
CDR3 protein: CASSLEAQVFYNEQFF

V gene: TRBV28
J gene: TRBJ2-7
clone size: .
D gene: .
CDR3 protein: CASSPGAADSYEQYF

V gene: TRBV7-9
J gene: TRBJ1-6
clone size: many
D gene: .
CDR3 protein: CASSLNPSGPTPLHF

V gene: TRBV12-5
J gene: TRBJ2-2
clone size: .
D gene: .
CDR3 protein: CASGLPRQKNTGELFF

V gene: TRBV5-1
J gene: TRBJ1-5
clone size: .
D gene: TRBD1
CDR3 protein: CASSLVGVRQGAGVQPQHF

V gene: TRBV28
J gene: TRBJ1-1
clone size: few
D gene: .
CDR3 protein: CASSLRGALYRSEAFF

V gene: TRBV19
J gene: TRBJ1-2
clone size: few
D gene: .
CDR3 protein: CASSIWERGYTF